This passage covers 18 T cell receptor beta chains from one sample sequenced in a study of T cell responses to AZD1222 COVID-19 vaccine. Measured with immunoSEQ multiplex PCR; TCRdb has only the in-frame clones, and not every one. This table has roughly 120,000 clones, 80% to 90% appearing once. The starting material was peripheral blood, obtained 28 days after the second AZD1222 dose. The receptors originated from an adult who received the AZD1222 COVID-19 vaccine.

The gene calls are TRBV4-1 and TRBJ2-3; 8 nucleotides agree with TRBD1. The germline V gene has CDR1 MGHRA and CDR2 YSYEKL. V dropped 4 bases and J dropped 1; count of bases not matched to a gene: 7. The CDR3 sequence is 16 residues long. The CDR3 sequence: CASSLIPGQGTDTQYF. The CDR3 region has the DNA TGCGCCAGCAGCCTTATACCGGGACAGGGCACAGATACGCAGTATTTT.

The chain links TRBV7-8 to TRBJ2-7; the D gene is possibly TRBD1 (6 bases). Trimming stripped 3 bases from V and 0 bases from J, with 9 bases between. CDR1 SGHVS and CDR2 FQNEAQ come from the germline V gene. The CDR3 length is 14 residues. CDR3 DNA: TGTGCCAGCAGCTTCGGACAGAGCTCCTACGAGCAGTACTTC. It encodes CASSFGQSSYEQYF.

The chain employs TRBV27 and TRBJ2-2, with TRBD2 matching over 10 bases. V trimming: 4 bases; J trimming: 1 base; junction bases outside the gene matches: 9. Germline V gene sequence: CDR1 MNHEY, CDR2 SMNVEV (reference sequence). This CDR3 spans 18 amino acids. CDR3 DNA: TGTGCCAGCAGTTCGGCAGCGGGAGGGGGCAGGAACACCGGGGAGCTGTTTTTT. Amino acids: CASSSAAGGGRNTGELFF.

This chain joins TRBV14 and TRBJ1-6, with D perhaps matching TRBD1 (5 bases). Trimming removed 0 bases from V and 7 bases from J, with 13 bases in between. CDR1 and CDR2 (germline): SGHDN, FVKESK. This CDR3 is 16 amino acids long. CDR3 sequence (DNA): TGTGCCAGCAGCCAAGAATTTGGGACGGGAAATTCACCCCTCCACTTT. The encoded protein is CASSQEFGTGNSPLHF. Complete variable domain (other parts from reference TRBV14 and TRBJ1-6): EAGVTQFPSHSVIEKGQTVTLRCDPISGHDNLYWYRRVMGKEIKFLLHFVKESKQDESGMPNNRFLAERTGGTYSTLKVQPAELEDSGVYFCASSQEFGTGNSPLHFGNGTRLTVT.

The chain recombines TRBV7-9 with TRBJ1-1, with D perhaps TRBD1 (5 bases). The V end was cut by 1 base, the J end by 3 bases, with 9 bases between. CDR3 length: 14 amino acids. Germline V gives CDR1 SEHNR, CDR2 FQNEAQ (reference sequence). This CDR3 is CASSLVGAHTEAFF. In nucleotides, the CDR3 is TGTGCCAGCAGCTTAGTCGGGGCGCACACTGAAGCTTTCTTT.

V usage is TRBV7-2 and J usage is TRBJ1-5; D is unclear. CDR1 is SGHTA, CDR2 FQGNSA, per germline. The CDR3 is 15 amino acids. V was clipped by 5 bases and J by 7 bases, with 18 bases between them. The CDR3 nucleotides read TGTGCCAGCAGCCCTAGGGTAGGGTTTCGCCAGCCCCAGCATTTT. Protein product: CASSPRVGFRQPQHF.

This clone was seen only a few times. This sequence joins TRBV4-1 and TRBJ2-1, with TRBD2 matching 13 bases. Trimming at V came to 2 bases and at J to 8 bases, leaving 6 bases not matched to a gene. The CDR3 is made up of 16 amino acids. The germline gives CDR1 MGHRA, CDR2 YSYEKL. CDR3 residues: CASSQTLAGGVHEQFF. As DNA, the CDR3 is TGCGCCAGCAGCCAAACACTAGCGGGAGGGGTCCATGAGCAGTTCTTC.

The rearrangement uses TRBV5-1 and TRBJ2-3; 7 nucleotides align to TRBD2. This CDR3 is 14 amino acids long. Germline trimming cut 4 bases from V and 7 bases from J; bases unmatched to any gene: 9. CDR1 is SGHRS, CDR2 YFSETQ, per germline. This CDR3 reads CASSQASGMNTQYF. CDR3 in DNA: TGCGCCAGCAGCCAGGCGAGCGGGATGAATACGCAGTATTTT.

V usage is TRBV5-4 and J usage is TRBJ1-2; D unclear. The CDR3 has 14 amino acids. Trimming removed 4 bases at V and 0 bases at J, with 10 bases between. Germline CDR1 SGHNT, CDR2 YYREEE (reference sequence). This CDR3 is CASSHGTANYGYTF. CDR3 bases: TGTGCCAGCAGCCATGGAACAGCTAACTATGGCTACACCTTC.

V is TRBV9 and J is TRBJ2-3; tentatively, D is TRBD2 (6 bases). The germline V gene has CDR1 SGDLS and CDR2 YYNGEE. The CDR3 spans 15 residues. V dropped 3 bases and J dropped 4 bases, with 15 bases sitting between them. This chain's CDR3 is CASSAYDGGPDTQYF. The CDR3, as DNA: TGTGCCAGCAGCGCTTACGACGGGGGACCAGATACGCAGTATTTT. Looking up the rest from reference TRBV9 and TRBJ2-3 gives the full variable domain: DSGVTQTPKHLITATGQRVTLRCSPRSGDLSVYWYQQSLDQGLQFLIQYYNGEERAKGNILERFSAQQFPDLHSELNLSSLELGDSALYFCASSAYDGGPDTQYFGPGTRLTVL.

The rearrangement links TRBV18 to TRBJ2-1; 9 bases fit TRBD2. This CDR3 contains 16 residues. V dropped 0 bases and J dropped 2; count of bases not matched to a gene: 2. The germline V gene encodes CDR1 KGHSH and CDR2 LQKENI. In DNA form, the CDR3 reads TGTGCCAGCTCACCACCCGGCGGGAGGGCCTACAATGAGCAGTTCTTC. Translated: CASSPPGGRAYNEQFF.

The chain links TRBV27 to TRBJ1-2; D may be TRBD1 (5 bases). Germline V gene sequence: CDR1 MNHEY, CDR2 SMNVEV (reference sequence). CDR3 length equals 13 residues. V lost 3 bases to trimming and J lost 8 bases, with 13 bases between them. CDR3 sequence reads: CASSFSNGDGYTF. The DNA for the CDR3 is TGTGCCAGCAGTTTTAGTAATGGGGACGGCTACACCTTC.

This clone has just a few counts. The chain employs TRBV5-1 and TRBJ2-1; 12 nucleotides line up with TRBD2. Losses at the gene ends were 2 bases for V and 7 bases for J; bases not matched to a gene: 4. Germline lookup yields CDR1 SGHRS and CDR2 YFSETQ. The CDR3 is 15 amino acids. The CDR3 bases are TGCGCCAGCAGCTTTGGACTAGCGGGACTGAATGAGCAGTTCTTC. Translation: CASSFGLAGLNEQFF.

CDR3 in DNA: TGTGCCAGTAGGAGGAGGGGACTAGCGGGGGGAATTCGTGGCACAGATACGCAGTATTTT. Translating it yields CASRRRGLAGGIRGTDTQYF. This rearrangement joins TRBV19 to TRBJ2-3, with 15 bases aligning to TRBD2. CDR1 and CDR2 from the germline V gene are LNHDA and SQIVND (reference sequence). V shed 6 bases and J 1 base; nucleotides not matched to a gene: 14. The CDR3 is 20 amino acids.

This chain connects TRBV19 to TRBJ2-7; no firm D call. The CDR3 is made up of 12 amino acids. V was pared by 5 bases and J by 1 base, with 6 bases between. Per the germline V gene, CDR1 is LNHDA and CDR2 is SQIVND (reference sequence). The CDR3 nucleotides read TGTGCCAGTAGTCAGACATCCTACGAGCAGTACTTC. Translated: CASSQTSYEQYF.

CDR3 sequence reads: CASSVELVQVGELFF. CDR3 bases: TGTGCCAGCAGCGTAGAACTAGTTCAGGTCGGGGAGCTGTTTTTT. The chain has TRBV9 and TRBJ2-2; tentative D call: TRBD2 (5 bases). V shed 0 bases and J shed 7 bases, with 13 bases lying between them. The CDR3 runs to 15 residues. Germline assignment: CDR1 SGDLS and CDR2 YYNGEE.

CDR3 in amino acids: CASSLALVSGNTIYF. CDR3 nucleotides: TGCGCCAGCAGCTTAGCCTTAGTCTCTGGAAACACCATATATTTT. The rearrangement uses TRBV5-1 and TRBJ1-3; D gene unclear. This CDR3 is built from 15 residues. Trimming took off 2 bases at V and 0 bases at J, with 9 bases between the two ends. The germline V gene encodes CDR1 SGHRS and CDR2 YFSETQ.

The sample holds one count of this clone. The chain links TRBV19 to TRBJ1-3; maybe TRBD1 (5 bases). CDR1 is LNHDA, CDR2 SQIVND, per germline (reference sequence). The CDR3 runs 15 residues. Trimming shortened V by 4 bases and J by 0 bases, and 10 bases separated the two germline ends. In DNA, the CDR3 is TGTGCCAGTAGTAAGGGCAGGGCCTCTGGAAACACCATATATTTT. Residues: CASSKGRASGNTIYF.